These T cell receptor beta chains were read from a single sample in a study of T cell responses to AZD1222 COVID-19 vaccine. Generated by immunoSEQ multiplex PCR, the TCRdb table keeps only in-frame clones and is missing some. Found here are roughly 110,000 clones, about 91% of them singletons; the top ten hold around 6%. The specimen was peripheral blood, collected 28 days after the second AZD1222 dose. All receptors come from an adult who received the AZD1222 COVID-19 vaccine. Each CDR3 is given with its conserved first and last residue. Each record gives: J gene, D gene, CDR3 length, V gene, clone size, CDR3 protein, CDR3 DNA. D genes are given only for firm matches. Part of the rows lack a size; the others show once, few, many or a class for expanded clones.

>TRBJ2-7|TRBD1|15|TRBV2|few
CASSESGQYRYEQYF
TGTGCCAGCAGTGAATCGGGACAGTATAGGTACGAGCAGTACTTC
>TRBJ1-5|NA|16|TRBV5-6|NA
CASSLRLGVSNQPQHF
TGTGCCAGCAGCTTGCGCCTGGGGGTGAGCAATCAGCCCCAGCATTTT
>TRBJ2-7|TRBD1|14|TRBV2|NA
CASSGGQDGYEQYF
TGTGCCAGCAGTGGGGGACAGGATGGCTACGAGCAGTACTTC
>TRBJ2-6|NA|13|TRBV6-2/TRBV6-3|once
CASSFGGANVLTF
TGTGCCAGCAGTTTCGGTGGGGCCAACGTCCTGACTTTC
>TRBJ2-2|NA|13|TRBV5-1|NA
CASRTGRTGELFF
TGCGCCAGCAGGACAGGTCGGACCGGGGAGCTGTTTTTT
>TRBJ1-5|NA|14|TRBV6-5|NA
CASKTGTGWQPQHF
TGTGCCAGCAAAACCGGGACCGGCTGGCAGCCCCAGCATTTT
>TRBJ2-2|TRBD2|12|TRBV10-2|NA
CATGGDTGELFF
TGCGCCACCGGGGGGGACACCGGGGAGCTGTTTTTT
>TRBJ2-1|NA|13|TRBV4-2|NA
CASSQVGWNEQFF
TGTGCCAGCAGCCAAGTCGGCTGGAATGAGCAGTTCTTC
>TRBJ2-5|NA|13|TRBV5-4|NA
CASSLDVGETQYF
TGTGCCAGCAGCTTGGACGTGGGAGAGACCCAGTACTTC
>TRBJ2-2|TRBD2|17|TRBV4-3|many
CASSRGTSGGRTGELFF
TGCGCCAGCAGCCGAGGGACTAGCGGGGGGAGAACCGGGGAGCTGTTTTTT
>TRBJ2-2|TRBD2|15|TRBV11-2|NA
CASSLVLAGTGELFF
TGTGCCAGCAGCTTAGTCCTAGCGGGCACCGGGGAGCTGTTTTTT
>TRBJ1-3|NA|15|TRBV7-8|NA
CASSPQGSSGNTIYF
TGTGCCAGCAGCCCCCAAGGCAGCTCTGGAAACACCATATATTTT
>TRBJ2-1|NA|16|TRBV27|NA
CASSHPEFGPYNEQFF
TGTGCCAGCAGCCACCCTGAATTCGGCCCCTACAATGAGCAGTTCTTC
>TRBJ2-3|TRBD1|15|TRBV5-1|NA
CASSFGQGGTDTQYF
TGCGCCAGCAGCTTTGGACAGGGGGGAACAGATACGCAGTATTTT
>TRBJ2-7|NA|14|TRBV9|NA
CASSVGQRVHEQYF
TGTGCCAGCAGCGTAGGACAGAGAGTCCACGAGCAGTACTTC
>TRBJ1-4|NA|15|TRBV5-1|NA
CASSLSGSTNEKLFF
TGCGCCAGCAGCCTGAGCGGGTCAACTAATGAAAAACTGTTTTTT
>TRBJ2-1|NA|15|TRBV7-9|NA
CASSLSSGHNNEQFF
TGTGCCAGCAGCTTATCCTCGGGGCATAACAATGAGCAGTTCTTC
>TRBJ2-5|TRBD1|15|TRBV5-4|once
CASSLRTGWKETQYF
TGTGCCAGCAGCCTCAGGACAGGGTGGAAGGAGACCCAGTACTTC
>TRBJ2-2|NA|16|TRBV5-6|NA
CASSLVEVRYTGELFF
TGTGCCAGCAGCTTGGTCGAGGTGCGGTACACCGGGGAGCTGTTTTTT
>TRBJ1-2|NA|12|TRBV12-5|few
CASGFSGYGYTF
TGTGCTAGTGGTTTCTCCGGTTATGGCTACACCTTC
>TRBJ2-5|TRBD2|17|TRBV28|NA
CASSSGDSGGGKETQYF
TGTGCCAGCAGTTCGGGGGATAGCGGGGGTGGAAAAGAGACCCAGTACTTC
>TRBJ1-5|NA|16|TRBV6-2/TRBV6-3|NA
CASSYKRDILNQPQHF
TGTGCCAGCAGTTACAAGCGGGACATCCTCAATCAGCCCCAGCATTTT
>TRBJ2-1|TRBD2|16|TRBV7-3|few
CASSQSSGSSYNEQFF
TGTGCCAGCAGCCAGTCTAGCGGGAGCTCCTACAATGAGCAGTTCTTC
>TRBJ1-2|NA|16|TRBV5-5|NA
CASSLTGTDMYYGYTF
TGTGCCAGCAGCTTGACTGGGACTGATATGTACTATGGCTACACCTTC
>TRBJ2-3|NA|14|TRBV6-5|NA
CASRATVPPDTQYF
TGTGCCAGCAGGGCGACTGTCCCTCCAGATACGCAGTATTTT
>TRBJ1-1|NA|13|TRBV3-1/TRBV3-2|few
CASSPQGFTEAFF
TGTGCCAGCAGCCCCCAGGGGTTCACTGAAGCTTTCTTT
>TRBJ1-5|NA|15|TRBV6-5|NA
CASSYSAGTNQPQHF
TGTGCCAGCAGTTACTCGGCTGGGACCAATCAGCCCCAGCATTTT
>TRBJ2-3|NA|15|TRBV7-2|NA
CASSLGLGRTDTQYF
TGTGCCAGCAGCTTAGGACTAGGGCGCACAGATACGCAGTATTTT
>TRBJ1-1|TRBD1|13|TRBV10-1|NA
CASSGQGSDEAFF
TGCGCCAGCAGCGGACAGGGGAGTGATGAAGCTTTCTTT
>TRBJ2-5|TRBD2|20|TRBV2|NA
CASSGPTWGQRGVLQETQYF
TGTGCCAGCAGCGGGCCTACTTGGGGCCAGCGGGGAGTACTCCAAGAGACCCAGTACTTC
>TRBJ2-7|TRBD2|15|TRBV13|once
CASTRTSGGPYEQYF
TGTGCCAGCACCAGGACTAGCGGGGGGCCCTACGAGCAGTACTTC
>TRBJ1-2|TRBD1|14|TRBV6-5|once
CASSVGQSNYGYTF
TGTGCCAGCAGCGTGGGACAGTCTAACTATGGCTACACCTTC
>TRBJ1-1|NA|15|TRBV5-5|NA
CASSLAYRLNTEAFF
TGTGCCAGCAGCTTGGCCTATCGGCTGAACACTGAAGCTTTCTTT
>TRBJ2-1|TRBD1|15|TRBV5-6|NA
CASSRGQGGYNEQFF
TGTGCCAGCAGCCGTGGACAGGGGGGGTACAATGAGCAGTTCTTC
>TRBJ2-2|TRBD2|17|TRBV7-9|few
CASSLEGLAGNTGELFF
TGTGCCAGCAGCTTAGAGGGACTAGCGGGGAACACCGGGGAGCTGTTTTTT
>TRBJ2-5|NA|16|TRBV6-6|NA
CASSYLAGAPQETQYF
TGTGCCAGCAGTTACTTGGCGGGGGCCCCACAAGAGACCCAGTACTTC
>TRBJ1-2|NA|15|TRBV11-2|NA
CASSLGQPTFHGYTF
TGTGCCAGCAGCTTAGGACAGCCCACGTTCCATGGCTACACCTTC
>TRBJ1-6|TRBD1|14|TRBV19|once
CASSGTAYNSPLHF
TGTGCCAGTAGCGGGACAGCATATAATTCACCCCTCCACTTT
>TRBJ1-1|NA|14|TRBV12-5|NA
CASGLSVTGVEAFF
TGTGCTAGTGGTTTAAGTGTGACGGGGGTGGAAGCTTTCTTT
>TRBJ1-4|TRBD1|16|TRBV9|NA
CASSVGGTGGNEKLFF
TGTGCCAGCAGCGTAGGCGGGACAGGGGGCAATGAAAAACTGTTTTTT
>TRBJ1-1|TRBD1|15|TRBV6-2/TRBV6-3|NA
CASSYKQDRGTEAFF
TGTGCCAGCAGTTACAAACAGGACAGGGGGACTGAAGCTTTCTTT
>TRBJ2-7|NA|15|TRBV7-2|NA
CASSLALLGGSEQYF
TGTGCCAGCAGCTTAGCGCTGCTAGGGGGTAGCGAGCAGTACTTC
>TRBJ1-2|NA|10|TRBV20-1|once
CSAQGEGYTF
TGCAGTGCCCAGGGTGAAGGCTACACCTTC
>TRBJ2-3|TRBD2|19|TRBV5-1|NA
CASSPTGTSEITSTDTQYF
TGCGCCAGCAGCCCCACCGGGACTAGCGAGATAACTAGCACAGATACGCAGTATTTT
>TRBJ2-3|TRBD1|14|TRBV7-2|NA
CASSFDRVTDTQYF
TGTGCCAGCAGCTTCGACAGGGTTACAGATACGCAGTATTTT
>TRBJ1-4|TRBD1|14|TRBV10-3|NA
CAISPGGANEKLFF
TGTGCCATCAGTCCAGGGGGGGCTAATGAAAAACTGTTTTTT
>TRBJ1-2|NA|15|TRBV11-2|few
CASSSIQVATAGYTF
TGTGCCAGCAGCTCCATACAGGTCGCGACGGCTGGCTACACCTTC
>TRBJ1-5|NA|11|TRBV25-1|NA
CASRGMGAQHF
TGTGCCAGCAGGGGGATGGGGGCCCAGCATTTT